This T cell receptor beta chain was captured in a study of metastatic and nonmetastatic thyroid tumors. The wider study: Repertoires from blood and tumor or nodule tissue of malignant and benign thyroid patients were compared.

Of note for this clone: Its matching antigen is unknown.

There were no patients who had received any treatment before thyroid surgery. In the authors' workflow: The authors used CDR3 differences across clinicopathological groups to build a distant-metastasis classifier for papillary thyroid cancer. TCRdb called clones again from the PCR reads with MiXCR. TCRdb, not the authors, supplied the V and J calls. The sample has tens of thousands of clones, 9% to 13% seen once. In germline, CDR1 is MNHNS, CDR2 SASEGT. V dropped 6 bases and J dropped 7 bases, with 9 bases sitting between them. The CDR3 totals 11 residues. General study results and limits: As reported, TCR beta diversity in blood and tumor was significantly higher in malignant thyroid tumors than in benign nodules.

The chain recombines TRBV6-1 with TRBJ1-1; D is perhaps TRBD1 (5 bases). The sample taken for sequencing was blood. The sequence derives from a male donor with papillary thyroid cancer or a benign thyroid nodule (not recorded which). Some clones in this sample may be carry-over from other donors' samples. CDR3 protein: CASRGHIEAFF. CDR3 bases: TGTGCCAGCAGAGGACATATTGAAGCTTTCTTT.